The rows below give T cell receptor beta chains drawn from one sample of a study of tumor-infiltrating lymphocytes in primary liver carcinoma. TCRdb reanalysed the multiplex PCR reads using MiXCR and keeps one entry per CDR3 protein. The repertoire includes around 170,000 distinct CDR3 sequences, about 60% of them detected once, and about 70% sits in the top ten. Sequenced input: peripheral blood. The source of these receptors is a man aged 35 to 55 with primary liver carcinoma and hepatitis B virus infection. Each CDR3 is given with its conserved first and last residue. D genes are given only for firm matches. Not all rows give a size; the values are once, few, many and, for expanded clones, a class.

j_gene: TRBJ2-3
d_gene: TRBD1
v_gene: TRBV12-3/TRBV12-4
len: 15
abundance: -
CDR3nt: TGTGCCAGCAGTTTTCAAACAGGGGGCGCAGATACGCAGTATTTT
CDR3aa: CASSFQTGGADTQYF

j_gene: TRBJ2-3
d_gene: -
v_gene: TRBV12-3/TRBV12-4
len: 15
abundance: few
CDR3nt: TGTGCCAGCAGTTTCGGGGATAGGGGCACAGATACGCAGTATTTT
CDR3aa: CASSFGDRGTDTQYF

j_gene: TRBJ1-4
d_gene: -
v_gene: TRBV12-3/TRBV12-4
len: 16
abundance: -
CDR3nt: TGTGCCAGCAGTTTTGAAAAGGAAAATCAAGGGGAAAAACTGTTTTTT
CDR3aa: CASSFEKENQGEKLFF

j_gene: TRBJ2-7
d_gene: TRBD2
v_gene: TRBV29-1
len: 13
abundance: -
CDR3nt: TGCGGCGTTGGACTAGCGGATTCCTACGAGCAGTACTTC
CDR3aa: CGVGLADSYEQYF

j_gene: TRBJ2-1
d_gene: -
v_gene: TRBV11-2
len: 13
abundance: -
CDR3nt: TGTGCCATCGGCCCTAGGGGAGCCGATGGGCAGTTCTTC
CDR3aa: CAIGPRGADGQFF

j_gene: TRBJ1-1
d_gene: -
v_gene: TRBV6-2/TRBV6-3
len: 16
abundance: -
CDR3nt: TGTGCCAGCAGTTACGAAAATCGGGTAAGGGACACTGAAGCTTTCTTT
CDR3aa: CASSYENRVRDTEAFF

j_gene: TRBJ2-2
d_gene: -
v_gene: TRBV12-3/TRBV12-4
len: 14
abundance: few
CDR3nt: TGTGCCACCGAAAAAGGGGCCAACACCGGGGAGCTGTTTTTT
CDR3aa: CATEKGANTGELFF

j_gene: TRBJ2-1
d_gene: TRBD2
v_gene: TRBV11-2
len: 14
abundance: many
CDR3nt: TGTGCCAGCAGCCCGTGGACTAGCGGGGATGAGCAGTTCTTC
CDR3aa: CASSPWTSGDEQFF

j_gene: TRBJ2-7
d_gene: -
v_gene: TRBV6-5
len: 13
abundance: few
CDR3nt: TGTGCCAGCAGAAAGGGGAGCTCCTACGAGCAGTACTTC
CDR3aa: CASRKGSSYEQYF

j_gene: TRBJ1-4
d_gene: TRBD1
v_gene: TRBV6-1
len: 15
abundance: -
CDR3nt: TGTGCCAGCAGTGCCCAGGGGGGGCTTAATGAAAAACTGTTTTTT
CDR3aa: CASSAQGGLNEKLFF

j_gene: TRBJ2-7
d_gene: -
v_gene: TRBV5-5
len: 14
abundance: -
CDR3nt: TGTGCCAGCAGCCTAACTAGCAAAACTTACGAGCAGTACTTC
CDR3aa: CASSLTSKTYEQYF

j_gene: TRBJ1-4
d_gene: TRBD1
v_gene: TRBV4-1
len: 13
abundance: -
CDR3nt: TGCGCCAACAGCCGCCAGGGGGGTGAAAAACTGTTTTTT
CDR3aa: CANSRQGGEKLFF

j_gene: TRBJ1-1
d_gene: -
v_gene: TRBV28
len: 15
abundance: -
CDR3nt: TGTGCCAGCAATTTCGAGGGCGTTGCGGACACTGAAGCTTTCTTT
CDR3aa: CASNFEGVADTEAFF

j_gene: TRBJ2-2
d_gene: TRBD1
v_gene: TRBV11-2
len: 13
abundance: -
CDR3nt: TGTGCCGGCAGGACAGGTCTAACCGGGGAGCTGTTTTTT
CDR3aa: CAGRTGLTGELFF

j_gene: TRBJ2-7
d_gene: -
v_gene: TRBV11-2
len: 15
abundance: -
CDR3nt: TGTGCCAGCAGCCAACTCGCGGATCTCCCCCACGAGCAGTACTTC
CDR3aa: CASSQLADLPHEQYF

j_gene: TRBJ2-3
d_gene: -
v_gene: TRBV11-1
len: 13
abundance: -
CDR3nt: TGTACCAGCAGCGTAGGGGAGGCTTATACGCCGTATTTT
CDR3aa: CTSSVGEAYTPYF

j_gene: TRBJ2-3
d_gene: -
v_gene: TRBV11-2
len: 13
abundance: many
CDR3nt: TGTGCCAGCAGCTTATCAAGGGCAGATACGCAGTATTTT
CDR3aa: CASSLSRADTQYF

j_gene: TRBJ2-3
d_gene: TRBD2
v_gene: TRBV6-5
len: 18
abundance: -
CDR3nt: TGTGCCAGCAGTATTCTAGGACTAGCGGGAGGGGTGGGAGATACGCAGTATTTT
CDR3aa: CASSILGLAGGVGDTQYF

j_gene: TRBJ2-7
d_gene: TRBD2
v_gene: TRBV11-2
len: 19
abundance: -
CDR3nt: TGTGCCAGCAACTTGTTCGTCGGGACGGTGGGGGGGAGCACCTACGAGCAGTACTTC
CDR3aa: CASNLFVGTVGGSTYEQYF

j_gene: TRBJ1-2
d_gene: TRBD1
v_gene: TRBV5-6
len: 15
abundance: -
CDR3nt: TGTGCCAGCAGCTTCGGACAGGGAGCTAGCTATGGCTACACCTTC
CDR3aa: CASSFGQGASYGYTF

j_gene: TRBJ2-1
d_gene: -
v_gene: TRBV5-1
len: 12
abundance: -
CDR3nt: TGCGCCAGCAGCTTGGGGTCCTATGAGCAGTTCTTC
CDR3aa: CASSLGSYEQFF

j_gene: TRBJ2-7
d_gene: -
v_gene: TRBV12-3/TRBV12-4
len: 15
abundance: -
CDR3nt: TGTGCCAGCAGTGTACTACCTAGGGGGGACTACGAGCAGTACTTC
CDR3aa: CASSVLPRGDYEQYF

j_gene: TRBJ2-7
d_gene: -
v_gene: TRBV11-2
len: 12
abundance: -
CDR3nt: TGTGTCATCAGCTCCCTTAGGAACGAGCAGTACTTC
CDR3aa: CVISSLRNEQYF

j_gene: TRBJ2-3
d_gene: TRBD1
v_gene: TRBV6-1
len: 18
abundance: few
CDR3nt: TGTGCCAGCAGTGAAGCGCTTCTTAGGACAGGCGGCACAGATACGCAGTATTTT
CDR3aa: CASSEALLRTGGTDTQYF

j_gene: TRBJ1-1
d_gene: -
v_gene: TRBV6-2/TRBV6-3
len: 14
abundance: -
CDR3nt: TGTGCCAGCAGTGTGGGACCGCGTAACACTGAAGCTTTCTTT
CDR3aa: CASSVGPRNTEAFF

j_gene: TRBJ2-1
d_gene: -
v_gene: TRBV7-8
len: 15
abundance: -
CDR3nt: TGTGCCAGCAGCTTAGATCCAACTACCTACAATGAGCAGTTCTTC
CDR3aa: CASSLDPTTYNEQFF

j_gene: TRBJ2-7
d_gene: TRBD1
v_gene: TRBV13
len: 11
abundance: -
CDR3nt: TGTGCCAGCGGCTTAGGACAGGGTCAGTATTTC
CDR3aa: CASGLGQGQYF

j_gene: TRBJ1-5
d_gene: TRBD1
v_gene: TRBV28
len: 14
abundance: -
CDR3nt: TGTGCCAGCAGCCTGACCAGGGGGTATCAGCCCCAGCATTTT
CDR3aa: CASSLTRGYQPQHF

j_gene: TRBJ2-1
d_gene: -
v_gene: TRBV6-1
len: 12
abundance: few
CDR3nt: TGTGCCACGGGGGAGTCCTACAATGAGCAGTTCTTC
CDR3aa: CATGESYNEQFF

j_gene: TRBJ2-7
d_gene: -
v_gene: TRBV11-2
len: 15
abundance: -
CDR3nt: TGTGCCAGCAGCTCGATAGACAGCTACTCCTACGAGCAGTACTTC
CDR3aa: CASSSIDSYSYEQYF

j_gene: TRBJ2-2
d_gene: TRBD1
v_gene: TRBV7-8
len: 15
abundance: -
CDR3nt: TGTGCCAGCCCCCAAGGGGGCGCGGGCACCGGGGAGCTGTTTTTT
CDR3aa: CASPQGGAGTGELFF

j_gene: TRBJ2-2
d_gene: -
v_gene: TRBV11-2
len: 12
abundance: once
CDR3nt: TGTGCCAGCAGCCGTCTAACGTGGGAGCTGTTTTTT
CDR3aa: CASSRLTWELFF

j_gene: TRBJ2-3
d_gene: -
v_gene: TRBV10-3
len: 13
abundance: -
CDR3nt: TGTGCCATCAGTGAGGATGAGGAAGGTACGCAGTATTTT
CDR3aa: CAISEDEEGTQYF

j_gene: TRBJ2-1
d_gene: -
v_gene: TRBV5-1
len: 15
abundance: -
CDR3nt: TGCGCCAGCAGCTTGGATTGGCTAGCGAATTTAGGGCAGTTCTTC
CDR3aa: CASSLDWLANLGQFF

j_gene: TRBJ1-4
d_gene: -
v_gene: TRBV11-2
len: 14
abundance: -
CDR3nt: TGTGCCAGCAGCTTAGGGAGAGTCCATTCCAAACTGTTTTTT
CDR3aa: CASSLGRVHSKLFF

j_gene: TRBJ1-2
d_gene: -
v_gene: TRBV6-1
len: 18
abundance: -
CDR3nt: TGTGCCAGCAGTGAAGGGCCGAGCGTAATGGGCGCTAACTATGGCTACACCTTC
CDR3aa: CASSEGPSVMGANYGYTF

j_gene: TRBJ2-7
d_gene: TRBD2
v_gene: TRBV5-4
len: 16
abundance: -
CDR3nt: TGTGCCAGCAGCTTGGGGGGAGCTAGCGGGAGTATTGAGCAGTACTTC
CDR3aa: CASSLGGASGSIEQYF

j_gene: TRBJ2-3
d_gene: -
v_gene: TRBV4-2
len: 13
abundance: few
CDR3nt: TGTGCCAGCAGCCAAGTTCCCGGAGATACGCAGTATTTT
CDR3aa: CASSQVPGDTQYF

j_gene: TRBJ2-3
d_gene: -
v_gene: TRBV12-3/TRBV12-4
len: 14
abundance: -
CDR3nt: TGTGCCAGCAGTTTAGCGAAGGGTGGAGATACGCAGTATTTT
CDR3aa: CASSLAKGGDTQYF

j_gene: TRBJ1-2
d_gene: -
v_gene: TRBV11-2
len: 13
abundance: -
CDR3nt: TGTACCAGAAGCTTACTCAGGGATGTAGGCTACACCTTC
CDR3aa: CTRSLLRDVGYTF

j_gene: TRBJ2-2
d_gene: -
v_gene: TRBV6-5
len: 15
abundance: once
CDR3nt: TGTGCCAGCATTATCGACTGGGGTAACACCGGGGAGCTGTTTTTT
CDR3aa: CASIIDWGNTGELFF

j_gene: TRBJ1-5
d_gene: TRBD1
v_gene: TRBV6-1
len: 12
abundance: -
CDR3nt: TGTGCCAGCAGGGACAGGAATCAGCCCCAGCATTTT
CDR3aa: CASRDRNQPQHF

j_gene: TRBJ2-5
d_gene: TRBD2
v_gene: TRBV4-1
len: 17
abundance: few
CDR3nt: TGCGCCAGCAGCCAAGAAGCTAGCGGGATGGAGGAAGAGACCCAGTACTTC
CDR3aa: CASSQEASGMEEETQYF

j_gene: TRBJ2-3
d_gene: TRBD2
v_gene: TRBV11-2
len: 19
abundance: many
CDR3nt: TGTGCCAGCAGCTTCTCTAGCAGGACTAGCGGGAGGGCAACAGATACGCAGTATTTT
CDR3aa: CASSFSSRTSGRATDTQYF

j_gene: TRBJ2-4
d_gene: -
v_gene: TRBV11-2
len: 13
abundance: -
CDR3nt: TGTGCCAGCGGAGGGAAGAGCGAAAACATTCAGTACTTC
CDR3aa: CASGGKSENIQYF

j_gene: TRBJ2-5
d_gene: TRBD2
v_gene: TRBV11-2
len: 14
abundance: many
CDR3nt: TGTGCCAGCAGCTTTCGGGAGGCGCAAGAGACCCAGTACTTC
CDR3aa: CASSFREAQETQYF

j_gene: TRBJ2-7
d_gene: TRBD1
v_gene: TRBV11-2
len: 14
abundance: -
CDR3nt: TGTGCCAGTAGCTTAGGGGGCAGCCTCAATGAGCAGTACTTC
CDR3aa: CASSLGGSLNEQYF

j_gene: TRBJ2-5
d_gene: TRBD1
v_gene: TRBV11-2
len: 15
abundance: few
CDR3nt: TGTGCCAGCAGTTTAGGGACAGGCGCCTCGGGGACCCAGTACTTC
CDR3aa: CASSLGTGASGTQYF

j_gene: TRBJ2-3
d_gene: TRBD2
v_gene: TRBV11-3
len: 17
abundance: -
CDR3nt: TGTGCCAGCAGCTTAGATAGCGGGAGGGCCCATGGAGATACGCAGTATTTT
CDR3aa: CASSLDSGRAHGDTQYF

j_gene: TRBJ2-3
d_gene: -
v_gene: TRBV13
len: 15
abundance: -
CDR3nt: TGTGCCAGCAGTTCTACAGGCCCCGACGGGGATACGCAGTATTTT
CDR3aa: CASSSTGPDGDTQYF

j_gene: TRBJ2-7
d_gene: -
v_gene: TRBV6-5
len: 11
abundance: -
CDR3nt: TGTGCCAGCAGGCAGGGAATCGAGCAGTACTTC
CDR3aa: CASRQGIEQYF

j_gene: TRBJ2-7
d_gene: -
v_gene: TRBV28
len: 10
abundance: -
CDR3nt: TGTGCCAGCAGTTTATACGAGCAGTACTTC
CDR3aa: CASSLYEQYF

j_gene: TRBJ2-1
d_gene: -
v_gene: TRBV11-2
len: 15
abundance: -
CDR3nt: TGTGCCAGCAGCCTAATTGGCGAATTTCGCTATGAGCAGTTCTTC
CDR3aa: CASSLIGEFRYEQFF

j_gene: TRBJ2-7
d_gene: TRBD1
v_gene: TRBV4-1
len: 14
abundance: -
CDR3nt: TGCGCCAGCAGCTTCCCCGGGACAGGGAGGGAGCAGTACTTC
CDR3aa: CASSFPGTGREQYF

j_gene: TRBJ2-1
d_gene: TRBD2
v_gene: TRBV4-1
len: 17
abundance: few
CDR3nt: TGCGCCAGCAGCCAAGACGGAGCGGGAGGGCCCTACAATGAGCAGTTCTTC
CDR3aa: CASSQDGAGGPYNEQFF

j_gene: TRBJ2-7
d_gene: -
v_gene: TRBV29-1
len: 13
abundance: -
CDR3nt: TGCAGCGTGCTGCTTAGCAGGTCCTACGAGCAGTACTTC
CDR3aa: CSVLLSRSYEQYF

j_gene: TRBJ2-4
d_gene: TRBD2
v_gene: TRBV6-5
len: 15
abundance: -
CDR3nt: TGTGCCAGCAAGGCGGGAGCTTTAGCCAAAAACATTCAGTACTTC
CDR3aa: CASKAGALAKNIQYF

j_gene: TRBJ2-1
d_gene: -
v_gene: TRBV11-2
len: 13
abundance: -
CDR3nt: TGTGCCAGCAGCCGATGGGGCAAAGAGACCCAGTTCTTC
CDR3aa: CASSRWGKETQFF

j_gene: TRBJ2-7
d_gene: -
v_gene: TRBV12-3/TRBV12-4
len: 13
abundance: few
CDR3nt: TGTGCCAGCCAAGCCCGAGGGGGCTACGAGCAGTACTTC
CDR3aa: CASQARGGYEQYF

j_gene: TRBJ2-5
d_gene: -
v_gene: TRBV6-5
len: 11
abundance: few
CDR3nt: TGTGCCAGCAGTTCGAGCGAGACCCAGTACTTC
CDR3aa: CASSSSETQYF